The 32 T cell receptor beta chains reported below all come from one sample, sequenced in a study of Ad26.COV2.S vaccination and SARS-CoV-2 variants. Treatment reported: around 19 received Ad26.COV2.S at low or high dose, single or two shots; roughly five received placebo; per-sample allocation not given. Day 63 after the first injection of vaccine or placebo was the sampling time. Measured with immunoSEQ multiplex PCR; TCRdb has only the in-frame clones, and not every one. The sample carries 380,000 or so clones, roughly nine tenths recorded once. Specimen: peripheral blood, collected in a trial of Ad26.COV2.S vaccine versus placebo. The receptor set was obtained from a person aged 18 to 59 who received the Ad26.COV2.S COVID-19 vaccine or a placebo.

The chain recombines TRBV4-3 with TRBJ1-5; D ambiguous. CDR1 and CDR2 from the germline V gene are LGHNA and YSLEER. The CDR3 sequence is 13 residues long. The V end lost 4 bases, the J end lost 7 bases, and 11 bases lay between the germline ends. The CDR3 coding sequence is TGCGCCAGCAGCCTACAGACCTCACAGCCCCAGCATTTT. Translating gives CASSLQTSQPQHF.

The CDR3 is CASSLEGPGSPLHF. The CDR3 DNA follows: TGTGCCAGCAGCTTAGAGGGACCTGGGTCACCCCTCCACTTT. The chain recombines TRBV7-9 with TRBJ1-6; D perhaps matches TRBD1 (5 bases). V was clipped by 1 base and J by 10 bases, with 11 bases between them. Germline values: CDR1 SEHNR, CDR2 FQNEAQ (reference sequence). The CDR3 sequence is 14 residues long. Filled out from reference TRBV7-9 and TRBJ1-6, the complete variable domain reads DTGVSQNPRHKITKRGQNVTFRCDPISEHNRLYWYRQTLGQGPEFLTYFQNEAQLEKSRLLSDRFSAERPKGSFSTLEIQRTEQGDSAMYLCASSLEGPGSPLHFGNGTRLTVT.

CDR3 nucleotides: TGCGCCAGCAGCTCCAGGGGGCGCGGGAATGAGCAGTTCTTC. Protein: CASSSRGRGNEQFF. The chain is built from TRBV5-1 and TRBJ2-1; TRBD1 matches 8 bases. The CDR3 is 14 amino acids. The J segment lost 7 bases and the V segment lost 3 bases, leaving 6 bases of the junction unmatched. CDR1 and CDR2 (germline): SGHRS, YFSETQ.

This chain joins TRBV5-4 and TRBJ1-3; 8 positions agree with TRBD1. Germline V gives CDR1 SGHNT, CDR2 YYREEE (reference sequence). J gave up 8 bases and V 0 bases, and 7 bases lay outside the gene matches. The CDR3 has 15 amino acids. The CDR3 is CASSLARTGRDTIYF. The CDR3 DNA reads TGTGCCAGCAGCTTGGCCCGGACAGGGAGGGACACCATATATTTT. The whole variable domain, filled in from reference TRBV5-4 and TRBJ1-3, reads ETGVTQSPTHLIKTRGQQVTLRCSSQSGHNTVSWYQQALGQGPQFIFQYYREEENGRGNFPPRFSGLQFPNYSSELNVNALELDDSALYLCASSLARTGRDTIYFGEGSWLTVV.

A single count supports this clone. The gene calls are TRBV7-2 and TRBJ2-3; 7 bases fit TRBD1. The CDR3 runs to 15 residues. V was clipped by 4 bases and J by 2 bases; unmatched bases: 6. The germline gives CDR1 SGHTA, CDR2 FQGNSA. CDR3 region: CASSSKGQSTDTQYF. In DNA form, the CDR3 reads TGTGCCAGCAGCTCTAAGGGACAGTCCACAGATACGCAGTATTTT.

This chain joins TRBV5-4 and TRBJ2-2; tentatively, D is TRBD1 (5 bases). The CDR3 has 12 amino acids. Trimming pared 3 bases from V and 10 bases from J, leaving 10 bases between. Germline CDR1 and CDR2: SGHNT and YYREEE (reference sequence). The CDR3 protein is CASSSSGQELFF. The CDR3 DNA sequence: TGTGCCAGCAGCTCGTCAGGACAGGAGCTGTTTTTT.

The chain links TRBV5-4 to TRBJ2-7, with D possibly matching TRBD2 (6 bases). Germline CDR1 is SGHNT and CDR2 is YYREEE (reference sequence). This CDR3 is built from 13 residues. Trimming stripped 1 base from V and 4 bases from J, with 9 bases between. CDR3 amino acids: CASSLWGDYEQYF. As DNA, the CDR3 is TGTGCCAGCAGCTTGTGGGGGGATTACGAGCAGTACTTC.

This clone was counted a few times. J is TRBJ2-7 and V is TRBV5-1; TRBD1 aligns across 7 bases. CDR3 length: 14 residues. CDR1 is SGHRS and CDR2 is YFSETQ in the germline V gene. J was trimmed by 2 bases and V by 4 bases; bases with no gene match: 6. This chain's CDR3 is CASSAGTEPYEQYF. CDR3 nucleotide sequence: TGCGCCAGCAGCGCCGGGACAGAACCCTACGAGCAGTACTTC.

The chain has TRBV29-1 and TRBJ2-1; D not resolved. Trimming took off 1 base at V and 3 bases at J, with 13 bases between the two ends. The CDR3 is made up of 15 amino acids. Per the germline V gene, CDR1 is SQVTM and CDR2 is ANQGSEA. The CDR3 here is CSVEGFDRNYNEQFF. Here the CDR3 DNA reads TGCAGCGTTGAAGGGTTCGATAGAAACTACAATGAGCAGTTCTTC.

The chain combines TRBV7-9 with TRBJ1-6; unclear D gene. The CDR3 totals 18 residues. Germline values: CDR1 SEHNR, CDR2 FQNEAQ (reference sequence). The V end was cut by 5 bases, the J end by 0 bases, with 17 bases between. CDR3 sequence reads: CASSHPKLGSSYNSPLHF. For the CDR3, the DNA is TGTGCCAGCAGCCACCCGAAACTGGGCAGCTCCTATAATTCACCCCTCCACTTT.

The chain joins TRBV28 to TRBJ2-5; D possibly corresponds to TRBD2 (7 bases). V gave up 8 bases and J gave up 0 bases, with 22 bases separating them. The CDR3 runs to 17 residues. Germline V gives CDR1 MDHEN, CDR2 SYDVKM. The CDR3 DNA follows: TGTGCCAGCGCTAATGGGGGGGCAGCACCGTACCAAGAGACCCAGTACTTC. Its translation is CASANGGAAPYQETQYF.

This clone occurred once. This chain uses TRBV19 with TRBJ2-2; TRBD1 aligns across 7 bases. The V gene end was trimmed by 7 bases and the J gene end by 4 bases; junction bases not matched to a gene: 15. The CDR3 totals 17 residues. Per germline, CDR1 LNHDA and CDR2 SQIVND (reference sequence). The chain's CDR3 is CASTHIQTGTVTGELFF. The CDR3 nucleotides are TGTGCCAGTACCCACATTCAGACAGGGACGGTCACCGGGGAGCTGTTTTTT. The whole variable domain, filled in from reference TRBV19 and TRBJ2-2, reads DGGITQSPKYLFRKEGQNVTLSCEQNLNHDAMYWYRQDPGQGLRLIYYSQIVNDFQKGDIAEGYSVSREKKESFPLTVTSAQKNPTAFYLCASTHIQTGTVTGELFFGEGSRLTVL.

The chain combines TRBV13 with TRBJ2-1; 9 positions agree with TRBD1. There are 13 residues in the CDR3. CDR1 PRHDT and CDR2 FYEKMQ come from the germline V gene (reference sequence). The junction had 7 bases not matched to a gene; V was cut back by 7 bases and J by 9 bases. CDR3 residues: CASTPTGGGEQFF. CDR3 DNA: TGTGCCAGCACTCCTACAGGGGGCGGTGAGCAGTTCTTC.

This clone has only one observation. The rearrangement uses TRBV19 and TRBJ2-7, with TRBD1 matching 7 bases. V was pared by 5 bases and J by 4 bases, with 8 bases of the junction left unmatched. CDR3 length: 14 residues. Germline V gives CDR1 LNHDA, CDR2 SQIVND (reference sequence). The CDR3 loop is CASSPRQGGYEQYF. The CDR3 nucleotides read TGTGCCAGTAGTCCGAGACAGGGCGGATACGAGCAGTACTTC.

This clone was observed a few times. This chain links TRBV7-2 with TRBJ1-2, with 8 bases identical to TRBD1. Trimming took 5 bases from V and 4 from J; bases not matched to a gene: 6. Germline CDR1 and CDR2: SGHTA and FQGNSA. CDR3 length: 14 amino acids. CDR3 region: CASSQDGQGYGYTF. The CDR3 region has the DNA TGTGCCAGCAGCCAAGACGGACAGGGCTATGGCTACACCTTC. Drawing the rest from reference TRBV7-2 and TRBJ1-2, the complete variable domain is GAGVSQSPSNKVTEKGKDVELRCDPISGHTALYWYRQSLGQGLEFLIYFQGNSAPDKSGLPSDRFSAERTGGSVSTLTIQRTQQEDSAVYLCASSQDGQGYGYTFGSGTRLTVV.

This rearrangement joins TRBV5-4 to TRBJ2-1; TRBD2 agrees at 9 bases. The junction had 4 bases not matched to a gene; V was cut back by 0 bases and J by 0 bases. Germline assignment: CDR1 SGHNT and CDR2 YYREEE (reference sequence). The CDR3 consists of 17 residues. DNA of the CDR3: TGTGCCAGCAGCTTGGACCTAGCGGGATACTCCTACAATGAGCAGTTCTTC. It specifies CASSLDLAGYSYNEQFF.

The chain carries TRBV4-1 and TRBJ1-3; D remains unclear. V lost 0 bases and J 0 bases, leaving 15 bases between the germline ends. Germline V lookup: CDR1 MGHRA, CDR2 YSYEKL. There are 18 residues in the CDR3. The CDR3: CASSQELGRPLSGNTIYF. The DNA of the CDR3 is TGCGCCAGCAGCCAAGAGCTGGGCAGGCCTCTCTCTGGAAACACCATATATTTT.

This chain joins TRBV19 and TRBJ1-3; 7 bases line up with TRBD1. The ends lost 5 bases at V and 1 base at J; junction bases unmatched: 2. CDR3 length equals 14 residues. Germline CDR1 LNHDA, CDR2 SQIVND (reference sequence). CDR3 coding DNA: TGTGCCAGTAGTTCAGGGGGATCTGGAAACACCATATATTTT. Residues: CASSSGGSGNTIYF.

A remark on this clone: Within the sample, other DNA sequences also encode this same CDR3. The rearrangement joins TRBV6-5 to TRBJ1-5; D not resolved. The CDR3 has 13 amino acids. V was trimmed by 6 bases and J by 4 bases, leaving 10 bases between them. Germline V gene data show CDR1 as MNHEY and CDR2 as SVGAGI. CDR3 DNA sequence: TGTGCCAGCAGAGTCTCGAGTAATCAGCCCCAGCATTTT. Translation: CASRVSSNQPQHF.

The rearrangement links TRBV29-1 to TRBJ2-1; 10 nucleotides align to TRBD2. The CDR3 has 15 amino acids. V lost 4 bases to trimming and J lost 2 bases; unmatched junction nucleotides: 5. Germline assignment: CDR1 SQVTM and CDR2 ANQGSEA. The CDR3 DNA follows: TGCAGCGTTGTCCCCCTAGCGGGAGCCTACAATGAGCAGTTCTTC. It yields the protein CSVVPLAGAYNEQFF.

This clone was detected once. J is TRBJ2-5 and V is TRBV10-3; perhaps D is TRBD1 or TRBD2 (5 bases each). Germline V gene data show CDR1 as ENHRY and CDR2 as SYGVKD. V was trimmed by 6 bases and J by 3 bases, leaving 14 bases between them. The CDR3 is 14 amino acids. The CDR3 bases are TGTGCCATCAGGGGACCGGGTAGCGAAGAGACCCAGTACTTC. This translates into CAIRGPGSEETQYF.

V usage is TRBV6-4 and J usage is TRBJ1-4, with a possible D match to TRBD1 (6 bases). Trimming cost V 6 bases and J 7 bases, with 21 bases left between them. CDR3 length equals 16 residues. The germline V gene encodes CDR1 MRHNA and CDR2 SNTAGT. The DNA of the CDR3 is TGTGCCAGCAGCCCCTACGGGACAACGGTTGGTGAAAAACTGTTTTTT. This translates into CASSPYGTTVGEKLFF.

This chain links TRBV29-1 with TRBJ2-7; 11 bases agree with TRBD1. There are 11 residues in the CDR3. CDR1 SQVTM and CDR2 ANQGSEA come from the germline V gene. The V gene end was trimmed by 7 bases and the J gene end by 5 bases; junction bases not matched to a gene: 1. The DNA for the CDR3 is TGCAGCGGGACAGGGGGCCACGAGCAGTACTTC. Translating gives CSGTGGHEQYF.

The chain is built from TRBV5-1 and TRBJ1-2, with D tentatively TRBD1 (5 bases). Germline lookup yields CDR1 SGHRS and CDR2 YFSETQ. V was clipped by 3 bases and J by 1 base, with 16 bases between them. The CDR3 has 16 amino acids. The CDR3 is CASSYNPTGHNYGYTF. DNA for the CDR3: TGCGCCAGCAGCTATAACCCGACCGGACATAACTATGGCTACACCTTC.

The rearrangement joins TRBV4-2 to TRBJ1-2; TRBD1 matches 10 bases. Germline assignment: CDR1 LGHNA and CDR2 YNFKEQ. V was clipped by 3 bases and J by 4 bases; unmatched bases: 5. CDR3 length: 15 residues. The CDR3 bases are TGTGCCAGCAGCCAGTCCGGGACAGGGGCCTATGGCTACACCTTC. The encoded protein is CASSQSGTGAYGYTF.

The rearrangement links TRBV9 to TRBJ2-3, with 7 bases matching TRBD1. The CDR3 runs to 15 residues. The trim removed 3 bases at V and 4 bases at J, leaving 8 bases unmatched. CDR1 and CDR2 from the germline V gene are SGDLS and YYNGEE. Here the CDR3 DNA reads TGTGCCAGCAGCGCAAGACAGGGTATCGCAGATACGCAGTATTTT. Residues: CASSARQGIADTQYF. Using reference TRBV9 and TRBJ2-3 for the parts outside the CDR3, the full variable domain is DSGVTQTPKHLITATGQRVTLRCSPRSGDLSVYWYQQSLDQGLQFLIQYYNGEERAKGNILERFSAQQFPDLHSELNLSSLELGDSALYFCASSARQGIADTQYFGPGTRLTVL.

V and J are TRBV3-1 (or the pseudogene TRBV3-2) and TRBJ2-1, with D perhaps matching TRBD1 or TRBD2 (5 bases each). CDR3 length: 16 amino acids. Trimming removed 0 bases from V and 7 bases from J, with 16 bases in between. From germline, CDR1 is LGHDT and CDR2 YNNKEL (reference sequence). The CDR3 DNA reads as TGTGCCAGCAGCCAAGATAGCGACCCAGGGCGGAATGAGCAGTTCTTC. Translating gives CASSQDSDPGRNEQFF.

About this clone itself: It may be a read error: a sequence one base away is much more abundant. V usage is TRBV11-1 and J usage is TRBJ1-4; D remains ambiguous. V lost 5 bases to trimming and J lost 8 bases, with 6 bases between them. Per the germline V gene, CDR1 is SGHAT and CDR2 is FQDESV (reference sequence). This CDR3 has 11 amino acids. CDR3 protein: CASSLGEKLFF. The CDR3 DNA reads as TGTGCCAGCAGCCTAGGGGAAAAACTGTTTTTT.

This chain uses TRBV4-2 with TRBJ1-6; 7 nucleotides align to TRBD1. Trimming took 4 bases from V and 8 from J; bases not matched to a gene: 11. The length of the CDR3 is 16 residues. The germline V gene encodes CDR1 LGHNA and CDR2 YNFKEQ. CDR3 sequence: CASSLPTGNADSPLHF. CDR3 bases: TGTGCCAGCAGCCTACCGACAGGGAACGCTGATTCACCCCTCCACTTT.

The CDR3 bases are TGCGCCAGCAGCCAAGATCGGGGGGCTAACACTGAAGCTTTCTTT. Its protein is CASSQDRGANTEAFF. The V call is TRBV4-3, the J call TRBJ1-1; D may be TRBD1 (6 bases). Germline lookup yields CDR1 LGHNA and CDR2 YSLEER. V was shortened by 0 bases and J by 2 bases, with 10 bases between the two germline ends. The CDR3 extends over 15 amino acids.

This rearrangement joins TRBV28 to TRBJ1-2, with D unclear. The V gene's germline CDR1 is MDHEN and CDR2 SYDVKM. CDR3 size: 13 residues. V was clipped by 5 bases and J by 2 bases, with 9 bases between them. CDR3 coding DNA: TGTGCCAGCAGTCGAAACACCAACTATGGCTACACCTTC. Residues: CASSRNTNYGYTF.

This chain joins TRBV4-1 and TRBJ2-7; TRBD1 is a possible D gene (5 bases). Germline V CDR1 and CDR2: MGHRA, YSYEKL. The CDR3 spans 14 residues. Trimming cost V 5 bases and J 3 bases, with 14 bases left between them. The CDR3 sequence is CASSRDSLLYEQYF. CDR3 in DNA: TGCGCCAGCAGCAGAGACAGCCTCCTCTACGAGCAGTACTTC.